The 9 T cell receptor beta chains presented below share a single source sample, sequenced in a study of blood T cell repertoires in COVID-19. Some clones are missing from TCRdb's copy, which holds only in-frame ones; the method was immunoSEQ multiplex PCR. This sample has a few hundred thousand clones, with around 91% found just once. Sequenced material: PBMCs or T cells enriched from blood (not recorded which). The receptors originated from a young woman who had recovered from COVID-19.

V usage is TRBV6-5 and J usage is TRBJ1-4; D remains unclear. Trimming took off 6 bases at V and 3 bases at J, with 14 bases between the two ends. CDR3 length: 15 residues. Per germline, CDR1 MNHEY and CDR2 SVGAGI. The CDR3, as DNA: TGTGCCAGCAGCAACCCCTTAGAGGCTAATGAAAAACTGTTTTTT. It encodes CASSNPLEANEKLFF.

CDR3 nucleotide sequence: TGTGCCAGCAGGACAACTCCCCAGGGGTACACAGATACGCAGTATTTT. Protein product: CASRTTPQGYTDTQYF. The genes are TRBV27 and TRBJ2-3, with a tentative D call TRBD1 (6 bases). This CDR3 is built from 16 residues. V was cut by 6 bases and J by 2 bases, with 18 bases left in between. Germline V lookup: CDR1 MNHEY, CDR2 SMNVEV (reference sequence).

This CDR3 reads CASSFTGGGSNTEAFF. The CDR3 DNA reads TGTGCCAGCAGTTTTACAGGGGGGGGATCGAACACTGAAGCTTTCTTT. The chain combines TRBV27 with TRBJ1-1; 8 bases line up with TRBD1. This CDR3 region has 16 residues. Germline values: CDR1 MNHEY, CDR2 SMNVEV (reference sequence). J gave up 1 base and V 3 bases, and 7 bases lay outside the gene matches.

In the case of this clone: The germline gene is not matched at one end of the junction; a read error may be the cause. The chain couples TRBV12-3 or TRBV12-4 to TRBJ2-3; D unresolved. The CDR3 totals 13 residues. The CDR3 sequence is CASSLDPRDTQYF. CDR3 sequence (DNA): TGTGCCAGCAGCTTAGACCCCCGGGATACGCAGTATTTT.

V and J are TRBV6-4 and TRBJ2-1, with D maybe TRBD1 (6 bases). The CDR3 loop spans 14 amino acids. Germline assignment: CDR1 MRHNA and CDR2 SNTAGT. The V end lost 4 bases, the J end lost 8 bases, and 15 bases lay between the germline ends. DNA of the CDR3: TGTGCCAGCAGTGGTGGACAGCTGTCGGATGAGCAGTTCTTC. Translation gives CASSGGQLSDEQFF.

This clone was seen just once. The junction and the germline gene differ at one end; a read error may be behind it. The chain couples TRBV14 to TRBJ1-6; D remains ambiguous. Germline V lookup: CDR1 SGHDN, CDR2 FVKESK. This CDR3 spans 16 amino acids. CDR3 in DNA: TGTGCCAGCAGCCAAGATCCGCCAACCTATTATTCACCCCTCCACTTT. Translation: CASSQDPPTYYSPLHF. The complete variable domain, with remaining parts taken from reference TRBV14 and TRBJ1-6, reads EAGVTQFPSHSVIEKGQTVTLRCDPISGHDNLYWYRRVMGKEIKFLLHFVKESKQDESGMPNNRFLAERTGGTYSTLKVQPAELEDSGVYFCASSQDPPTYYSPLHFGNGTRLTVT.

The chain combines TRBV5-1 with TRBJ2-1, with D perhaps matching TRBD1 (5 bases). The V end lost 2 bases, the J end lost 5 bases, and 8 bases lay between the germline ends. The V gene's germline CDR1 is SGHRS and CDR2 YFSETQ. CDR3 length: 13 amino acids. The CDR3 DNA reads TGCGCCAGCAGCTTAAAGGGGCACAATGAGCAGTTCTTC. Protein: CASSLKGHNEQFF.

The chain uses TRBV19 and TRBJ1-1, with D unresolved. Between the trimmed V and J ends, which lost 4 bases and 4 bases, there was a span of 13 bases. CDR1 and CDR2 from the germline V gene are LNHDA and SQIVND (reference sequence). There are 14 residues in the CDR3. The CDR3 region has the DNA TGTGCCAGTAGTACGGGGATGGGTGGCACTGAAGCTTTCTTT. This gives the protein CASSTGMGGTEAFF.

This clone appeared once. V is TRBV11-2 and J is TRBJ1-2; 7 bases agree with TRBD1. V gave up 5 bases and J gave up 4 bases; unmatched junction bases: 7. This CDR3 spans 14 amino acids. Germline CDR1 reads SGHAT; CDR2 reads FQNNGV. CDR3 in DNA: TGTGCCAGCAGCCCCACCCGGGACAGCTATGGCTACACCTTC. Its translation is CASSPTRDSYGYTF.